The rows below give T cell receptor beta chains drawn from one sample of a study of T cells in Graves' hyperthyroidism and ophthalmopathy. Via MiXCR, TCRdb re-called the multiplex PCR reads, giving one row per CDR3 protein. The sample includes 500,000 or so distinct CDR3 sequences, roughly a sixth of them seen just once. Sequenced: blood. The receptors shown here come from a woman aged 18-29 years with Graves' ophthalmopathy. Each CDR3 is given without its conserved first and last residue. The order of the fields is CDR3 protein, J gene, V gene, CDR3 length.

cdr3_aa: AAQDRDDGYT
j_call: TRBJ1-2
v_call: TRBV10-3
cdr3_length: 10

cdr3_aa: ASRGNEQY
j_call: TRBJ2-7
v_call: TRBV12-3/TRBV12-4
cdr3_length: 8

cdr3_aa: ASSPNPYSPENEAF
j_call: TRBJ1-1
v_call: TRBV27
cdr3_length: 14

cdr3_aa: SATFTNSPLH
j_call: TRBJ1-6
v_call: TRBV20-1
cdr3_length: 10

cdr3_aa: ASSLTTVRGRETQY
j_call: TRBJ2-5
v_call: TRBV7-8
cdr3_length: 14

cdr3_aa: SARARQGDTEAF
j_call: TRBJ1-1
v_call: TRBV20-1
cdr3_length: 12

cdr3_aa: ASSRRGTDNNSPLH
j_call: TRBJ1-6
v_call: TRBV11-2
cdr3_length: 14

cdr3_aa: ASGPSYNEQF
j_call: TRBJ2-1
v_call: TRBV28
cdr3_length: 10

cdr3_aa: ASSLPPPRDTEAF
j_call: TRBJ1-1
v_call: TRBV11-1
cdr3_length: 13

cdr3_aa: ASSVPPSGTEETQY
j_call: TRBJ2-5
v_call: TRBV2
cdr3_length: 14

cdr3_aa: ASSQGTGSYEQY
j_call: TRBJ2-7
v_call: TRBV3-1
cdr3_length: 12

cdr3_aa: ASSLSGGEYEQY
j_call: TRBJ2-7
v_call: TRBV6-1
cdr3_length: 12

cdr3_aa: ASSYSASGSYEQY
j_call: TRBJ2-7
v_call: TRBV6-2/TRBV6-3
cdr3_length: 13

cdr3_aa: SARETSTGEQY
j_call: TRBJ2-7
v_call: TRBV20-1
cdr3_length: 11

cdr3_aa: ASSPGRDTSGANVLT
j_call: TRBJ2-6
v_call: TRBV6-1
cdr3_length: 15

cdr3_aa: ASSSQQGTEAF
j_call: TRBJ1-1
v_call: TRBV7-2
cdr3_length: 11

cdr3_aa: AWTDRPYEQY
j_call: TRBJ2-7
v_call: TRBV30
cdr3_length: 10

cdr3_aa: ASSLYGTSGTRDTQY
j_call: TRBJ2-3
v_call: TRBV28
cdr3_length: 15

cdr3_aa: AGSTSGGAYEQY
j_call: TRBJ2-7
v_call: TRBV30
cdr3_length: 12

cdr3_aa: AWSEDSLNTEAF
j_call: TRBJ1-1
v_call: TRBV30
cdr3_length: 12

cdr3_aa: ASSAQGGQPQH
j_call: TRBJ1-5
v_call: TRBV2
cdr3_length: 11

cdr3_aa: SVGRDRGYNEQF
j_call: TRBJ2-1
v_call: TRBV29-1
cdr3_length: 12

cdr3_aa: ASSQGDRGNEQF
j_call: TRBJ2-1
v_call: TRBV4-3
cdr3_length: 12

cdr3_aa: ASRDREGNTIY
j_call: TRBJ1-3
v_call: TRBV6-1
cdr3_length: 11

cdr3_aa: ASSQTMNTEAF
j_call: TRBJ1-1
v_call: TRBV3-1
cdr3_length: 11

cdr3_aa: ASSFPTRGDTQY
j_call: TRBJ2-3
v_call: TRBV6-2/TRBV6-3
cdr3_length: 12

cdr3_aa: ASSVGDMNEQF
j_call: TRBJ2-1
v_call: TRBV6-4
cdr3_length: 11

cdr3_aa: ASKGLEYNEQF
j_call: TRBJ2-1
v_call: TRBV27
cdr3_length: 11

cdr3_aa: AWSPTPGLRQY
j_call: TRBJ2-7
v_call: TRBV30
cdr3_length: 11

cdr3_aa: ATSRDRVGTGATGELF
j_call: TRBJ2-2
v_call: TRBV15
cdr3_length: 16

cdr3_aa: ATSDPMSGSNTIY
j_call: TRBJ1-3
v_call: TRBV24-1
cdr3_length: 13

cdr3_aa: ASSLGQISGNTIY
j_call: TRBJ1-3
v_call: TRBV5-6
cdr3_length: 13

cdr3_aa: ASRQQGARSGELF
j_call: TRBJ2-2
v_call: TRBV4-1
cdr3_length: 13

cdr3_aa: ASSYSRDWQETQY
j_call: TRBJ2-5
v_call: TRBV4-2
cdr3_length: 13

cdr3_aa: ASSLGQGDTGNTIY
j_call: TRBJ1-3
v_call: TRBV5-5
cdr3_length: 14

cdr3_aa: ASSLRPDSPLH
j_call: TRBJ1-6
v_call: TRBV27
cdr3_length: 11

cdr3_aa: ASSFDRAF
j_call: TRBJ1-1
v_call: TRBV13
cdr3_length: 8

cdr3_aa: ASSQVWGKETQY
j_call: TRBJ2-5
v_call: TRBV4-1
cdr3_length: 12

cdr3_aa: ASSFQDIEQF
j_call: TRBJ2-1
v_call: TRBV7-2
cdr3_length: 10

cdr3_aa: ATSRDPSGGETQY
j_call: TRBJ2-5
v_call: TRBV15
cdr3_length: 13

cdr3_aa: SARSPGLAAPYEQY
j_call: TRBJ2-7
v_call: TRBV20-1
cdr3_length: 14

cdr3_aa: SARSNSYGEQF
j_call: TRBJ2-1
v_call: TRBV20-1
cdr3_length: 11

cdr3_aa: ASSVRPGSTDTQY
j_call: TRBJ2-3
v_call: TRBV5-1
cdr3_length: 13

cdr3_aa: ASRTGTVNEKLF
j_call: TRBJ1-4
v_call: TRBV19
cdr3_length: 12

cdr3_aa: ASSPRRLGYNEQF
j_call: TRBJ2-1
v_call: TRBV11-1
cdr3_length: 13

cdr3_aa: ASSSDGLGETQY
j_call: TRBJ2-5
v_call: TRBV7-3
cdr3_length: 12

cdr3_aa: ASSGGGRTAKNIQY
j_call: TRBJ2-4
v_call: TRBV11-2
cdr3_length: 14

cdr3_aa: ASTIGAGVGEQY
j_call: TRBJ2-7
v_call: TRBV12-3/TRBV12-4
cdr3_length: 12

cdr3_aa: ASSESTWELF
j_call: TRBJ2-2
v_call: TRBV7-9
cdr3_length: 10

cdr3_aa: ASSLGVAQETQY
j_call: TRBJ2-5
v_call: TRBV7-8
cdr3_length: 12

cdr3_aa: ASSATSGSRNEQF
j_call: TRBJ2-1
v_call: TRBV5-1
cdr3_length: 13

cdr3_aa: ASSEAYLGGATGANVLT
j_call: TRBJ2-6
v_call: TRBV6-4
cdr3_length: 17

cdr3_aa: ASSPKSGYEQY
j_call: TRBJ2-7
v_call: TRBV19
cdr3_length: 11